This T cell receptor (beta chain) was recorded in a study of cytomegalovirus exposure and HLA in healthy donors (dated by TCRdb to 2015 to 2018). Regarding the research as a whole: An earlier analysis of 587 of the donors reported approximately 260 Gb of sequence data and 117 million unique TCR beta sequences obtained from approximately 180 million T cells. An early release covering over 500 HLA-typed donors comprised around 300 gigabases of sequencing data and 65 million to 100 million unique TCR sequences. The later analysis used no new phenotypic data to find candidate immune exposures, relying instead on TCR beta sequences and their occurrence across donors. The study aimed to test whether cataloging public T cell receptors could reveal signatures of past pathogen exposure. In addition to the first cohort of about 650 subjects, a separate validation cohort of some 120 different subjects was used. Donor age, sex, ethnicity and CMV serostatus were compiled together with the repertoire data. In an earlier analysis of a few hundred of the donors, high-throughput TCR beta sequencing was used to judge whether each TCR beta V gene segment behaved as functional or pseudogenic. Every discovery cohort repertoire had been produced on one sequencing platform. Using immunosequencing, the study profiled T cell repertoires from 666 subjects and related those repertoires to cytomegalovirus serostatus. A later genetic analysis used genome-wide SNP genotypes for 398 of the 666 donors, treating that subset as a discovery cohort. Typing coverage varied by locus: about 620-630 donors for A, B, C, DRB1 and DQB1; roughly 560 for DQA1; some 610 for DPA1; roughly 450 for DPB1. In a later analysis, previously published TCR beta repertoires from 600 to 850 donors were re-analyzed and high-resolution HLA genotyping was added so that TCR occurrence patterns could be studied. To predict cytomegalovirus infection status, the study combined high-throughput TCR immunosequencing, statistical association of individual TCRs with disease status, and machine learning. Across approximately 400 genotyped donors of the cohort, an average of approximately 220,000 unique TCR beta nucleotide sequences per donor were sequenced, and around 19% of those sequences were non-productive. HLA typing covered class I and class II loci at four-digit resolution. The genetic ancestry cluster associated with self-reported Caucasian donors included roughly four fifths of the 398 genotyped donors. A handful of DR-DQ haplotypes were treated as single units for association and clustering because of strong linkage in the cohort. Here is what the overall study found, with its caveats: Because counts were too low, roughly 18 rarely observed V segments, including chromosome 9 orphons, were left out of the earlier analysis of a few hundred of the donors. Because the 87-base-pair reads could not distinguish some IMGT-functional V segments, including TRBV6-2 and TRBV6-3, those segments were excluded. Roughly uniform sequencing depth across donors was assumed in presence/absence analyses, although this assumption may not hold. A later genetic analysis reported fewer N-insertions in productive TCRs among donors in an Asian-associated ancestry cluster than the roughly 690-donor mean. Correlated functional status among segregating V segments might be attributable to linkage disequilibrium, but an unknown experimental factor could not be ruled out. A cluster of highly shared sequence variants was judged likely to represent a technical artifact of the sequencing pipeline. In a later analysis, most CMV-associated TCR beta chains were found to appear HLA-restricted, with HLA associations seemingly driven largely by CMV exposure. A later analysis found that HLA-associated TCR beta chains were more clonally expanded and had lower generation probabilities than equally common non-associated chains. The classifier was reported to diagnose cytomegalovirus status with high specificity and sensitivity in both the original cohort and the validation cohort. An earlier analysis of approximately 570 of the donors showed that most TCR beta V segments appeared in productive rearrangements either about 87% or about 30% of the time, which broadly matched IMGT annotations. A further reported finding was that TCR beta sequences accurately predicted the HLA-A and HLA-B alleles for most subjects in the first cohort. According to a later analysis, parvovirus B19, influenza, CMV and Epstein-Barr virus appeared linked to several top co-occurrence clusters. Because HLA typing was missing for some donors at each locus, association tests included only the typed subset. When HLA alleles, especially DR and DQ, strongly co-occurred, TCR associations were difficult to assign to individual alleles. In a later analysis, TCR association rates were found to vary across HLA loci, with the most associated TCRs seen for DRB1 alleles and the fewest for HLA-C alleles. This cohort had only TCR beta chains sequenced, and the lack of alpha or paired-chain data limited which features could be detected. Most TCR sequences were seen in very few donors, while some public TCRs were found in many individuals. A few of the identified cytomegalovirus-associated TCR beta chains were confirmed in vitro to be specific for cytomegalovirus antigens. Immune exposure information for the cohort was limited to CMV serostatus. In a later analysis, 15,000 to 20,000 TCR beta sequences were associated with specific HLA alleles at a false discovery rate of 0.05. V-gene and J-gene trimming of TCR beta chains was associated with a missense DCLRE1C variant in a later genetic analysis, and the association was replicated in an independent cohort. The authors suggested that the approach could potentially be generalized to other disease states and immunological phenotypes. In the study, around 150 TCR beta chains were listed as associated with cytomegalovirus.

This clone was detected once. The specificity of this receptor is unknown. Per-base qualities were not stored, and no clone one base away is much larger. Libraries were made using the immunoSEQ multiplex PCR assay. The multiplex PCR relied on a mix of 60 forward primers for TCR Vbeta segments and 13 reverse primers for TCR Jbeta segments. The CDR3 region of rearranged TCR beta genes was amplified from genomic DNA by a multiplex PCR assay. Amplified TCR beta libraries were sequenced as 87-base-pair reads on the Illumina HiSeq System. Under the source paper's analysis protocol: A later analysis tallied around 80 million unique TCR beta chains across the approximately 670 repertoires, and about 12 million of those chains were shared by two or more donors. To remove PCR and sequencing errors, raw reads were error-corrected and collapsed into unique sequences using a nearest-neighbor algorithm that merged closely related sequences. CDR3 sequences were aligned to IMGT reference sequences to assign V, D and J gene segments. Each retained sequence needed at least a six-nucleotide match to both a V gene segment and a J gene segment. Rearrangements were classified as productive when the CDR3 lacked stop codons and remained in frame with V and J, and all other rearrangements were classified as non-productive. Following IMGT convention, CDR3 was defined as the stretch from the second conserved V-encoded cysteine up to the conserved J-encoded phenylalanine. In an earlier analysis of around 600 of the donors, sequences lacking an unambiguous match to a single V gene segment were excluded. In an earlier analysis of 587 of the donors, a V segment was called functional when productive rearrangements were above 56.7%, and segregating when the standard deviation between donors exceeded 5%. A statistical classification framework was built to diagnose cytomegalovirus status from the catalog of TCR beta chain sequences. In a later analysis, V and J genes were assigned by comparing TCR nucleotide sequences against IMGT/GENE-DB human TR gene sequences. In a later analysis, CDR3 sequences and most-parsimonious VDJ recombination scenarios were assigned using the TCRdist pipeline. In a later analysis, each TCR beta chain was defined by its CDR3 amino acid sequence together with its V-gene family, and reads lacking a unique V-gene family were excluded. In a later analysis, fewer than 600 highly shared, low-generation-probability nucleotide sequences were removed to address suspected cross-contamination and a sequencing artifact. In a later analysis, a clonal expansion index for each public chain was calculated from normalized within-repertoire ranks of inferred template counts. Generation probabilities in a later analysis came from a VDJ recombination model fitted to out-of-frame rearrangements, and those results were checked against IGoR. In a later analysis, hypergeometric tests were used to score TCR-TCR, TCR-HLA and TCR-CMV co-occurrence, with a repertoire-size bias correction applied to TCR pairs. A later analysis estimated false discovery rates by permuting HLA or CMV assignments 20 times. In a later analysis, co-occurring TCRs were grouped using DBSCAN, and TCRdist sequence similarity was added for clustering within HLA-allele-positive subsets. Repertoires with fewer than 30,000 or more than 120,000 public chains were left out of co-occurrence clustering, as were a handful of repertoires with anomalous nucleotide sharing. TCRdb took over this immuneACCESS table, retaining in-frame rearrangements with V and J assigned. Such tables are incomplete; in checked studies, under half of the missing clones stem from an unresolved V gene, and the remainder is unexplained. The DNA gave D and trimming, while V, J and clone size come from that table. Here the sample has over 200,000 clones; roughly 82% occur a single time. The ten largest make up approximately 6% of the sample.

A distance of 11 bases separates the germline ends of V and J, which lose 1 base and 5 bases respectively. CDR1 and CDR2 (MGHRA, YSYEKL) derive from the germline V gene. From the cysteine up to the phenylalanine, the CDR3 has a length of 14 residues. The sequence is cut down to CDR3 DNA, 42 bases in frame from base 1. The cohort was made up of approximately 700 healthy bone marrow donors. Cohort members were all nominally healthy when sampled, although unrecorded immune exposures were likely present. The donor was CMV seropositive and belonged to the group of 250 to 350 seropositive cohort members. Each donor provided a peripheral blood sample, and peripheral blood mononuclear cells were used for TCR beta sequencing. The Qiagen DNeasy Blood Extraction Kit was used to extract genomic DNA from the blood cell samples.

The rearranged chain carries TRBV4-1 and TRBJ1-1; the D gene cannot be resolved reliably. The sequencing input was PBMCs. This sequence originates from a man aged 40-55 years in good health and CMV-seropositive. The CDR3 in this case is CASSQVAGVTEAFF. The sequence in DNA is TGCGCCAGCAGCCAAGTCGCGGGAGTAACTGAAGCTTTCTTT.